This T cell receptor (beta chain) was sequenced for a study of blood T cell repertoires in COVID-19 (TCRdb year 2020). Regarding the study in general: Samples from collaborators originated in the United States, Italy and Spain and spanned both the acute and convalescent phases of COVID-19. HLA class I and class II types, where available, came from metadata supplied by the sample provider rather than from assay-based typing. The samples were drawn from two sources: the first 160 participants of the ongoing ImmuneRACE study, and about 1,300 subjects contributed by 6 global collaborators. The prospective study material was composed of cDNA or gDNA derived from T cells, B-cell-depleted T cells, or PBMCs. Sample metadata almost always included a de-identified subject ID, COVID-19 status, age in years and sex. Subjects who had been exposed to COVID-19, were actively infected with it, or had recovered from it provided the deeply sampled blood TCRbeta repertoires that made up the dataset. A freely available public database, intended as a resource for researchers studying the immune response to SARS-CoV-2, is where the repertoires were released.

The V end loses 4 bases and the J end loses 4 bases, and a stretch of 14 bases separates them. The CDR3, cysteine through phenylalanine, is 14 amino acids long. The CDR3 DNA has 42 bases and is translated from base 1. CDR1 and CDR2 (SGHRS, YFSETQ) derive from the germline V gene. Details on this clone: Its specific antigen is unknown. Base qualities are not recorded, but no much larger clone differs from it by a single base.

On the study overall, not on this receptor specifically: The quantity of clinical and demographic metadata differed by source and by participant and was supplied without curation.

Collaborating institutions collected whole blood in K2EDTA tubes following their own protocols. For TCRbeta analysis, collaborators shipped samples as frozen whole blood, isolated PBMCs, or DNA extracted from either of those sample types. TCRbeta CDR3 regions were amplified from genomic DNA using the immunoSEQ Assay, a bias-controlled multiplex PCR. In the original analysis: Nucleated cell counts per sample were estimated from amplification of reference gene primers within the assay. To quantify the absolute abundance of each unique TCRbeta CDR3 rearrangement, sequence reads were collapsed and filtered. For each sample, productive Simpson clonality was calculated as the square root of Simpson's diversity index across productive rearrangements. TCRdb re-hosts the immuneACCESS table, in-frame sequences only. Its copies lack some clones; in the studies checked, an unresolved V gene accounts for under half of them, and the cause for the rest is not known. That table gives V, J and clone size, and the DNA gave D and trimming. Recorded for this sample are 200,000 to 300,000 clones; 75% to 85% of them occurred a single time. About 4.4% of the sample lies in the top ten.

The specimen was peripheral blood. The receptor was isolated from a woman in her 70s with acute or convalescent COVID-19. In this chain, TRBV5-1 is recombined with TRBJ1-2; the D gene is possibly TRBD1, with 5 bases matching. The sequenced DNA is TGCGCCAGCAGCCCCCGGGGAGGGACCTATGGCTACACCTTC. Translated, this gives CASSPRGGTYGYTF.